Listed below are T cell receptor beta chains from one sample, sequenced in a study of cytomegalovirus exposure and HLA in healthy donors. Here immunoSEQ multiplex PCR was the method, and the copy in TCRdb shows in-frame clones only, minus some. The sample lists fewer than 100,000 clones, 60% to 85% occurring once. The material sequenced was PBMCs. These receptors came from a male donor in good health and CMV-seronegative. Both conserved end residues are part of each CDR3. D genes are given only for firm matches. Size tells how often a clone was seen (once, few, many) or the class of an expanded clone, and some rows leave it out.

CDR3 length	V gene	J gene	clone size	D gene	CDR3 protein	CDR3 DNA
16	TRBV4-2	TRBJ1-4	once	.	CASSLARAGTNEKLFF	TGTGCCAGCAGCCTAGCGAGGGCGGGAACTAATGAAAAACTGTTTTTT
13	TRBV2	TRBJ2-1	.	.	CASSGGDYNEQFF	TGTGCCAGCAGTGGGGGGGACTACAATGAGCAGTTCTTC
15	TRBV4-3	TRBJ1-2	.	TRBD1	CASSQEGQGNYGYTF	TGCGCCAGCAGCCAAGAAGGACAGGGGAACTATGGCTACACCTTC
16	TRBV5-1	TRBJ1-4	.	TRBD1	CASSLAPGTGEEKLFF	TGCGCCAGCAGCTTGGCCCCCGGGACAGGGGAAGAAAAACTGTTTTTT
13	TRBV29-1	TRBJ2-7	once	.	CSVPDVGGYEQYF	TGCAGCGTCCCCGACGTCGGGGGCTACGAGCAGTACTTC
15	TRBV7-3	TRBJ2-1	once	.	CASSTIAESYNEQFF	TGTGCCAGCAGCACTATAGCGGAATCCTACAATGAGCAGTTCTTC
15	TRBV27	TRBJ1-1	.	.	CASSNRDGPTCEAFF	TGTGCCAGCAGTAACAGGGACGGGCCTACCTGTGAAGCTTTCTTT
14	TRBV7-9	TRBJ2-3	.	.	CASSPRGDSYTQYF	TGTGCCAGCAGCCCGCGGGGAGATTCGTATACGCAGTATTTT
14	TRBV25-1	TRBJ2-1	.	TRBD2	CASSVSGSVNEQFF	TGTGCCAGCAGTGTTAGCGGGAGCGTAAATGAGCAGTTCTTC
14	TRBV14	TRBJ2-7	.	TRBD1	CASSRGTVGIEQYF	TGTGCCAGCAGCCGGGGGACAGTTGGGATCGAGCAGTACTTC
20	TRBV7-8	TRBJ2-6	.	.	CASSPRTGGGQHSGANVLTF	TGTGCCAGCAGCCCACGGACCGGCGGAGGGCAGCATTCTGGGGCCAACGTCCTGACTTTC
14	TRBV5-5	TRBJ1-6	.	TRBD1	CASGVYRGLSPLHF	TGTGCCAGCGGGGTATACAGGGGTTTATCACCCCTCCACTTT
11	TRBV20-1	TRBJ1-4	few	.	CSASPTGKLFF	TGCAGTGCGAGTCCTACGGGAAAACTGTTTTTT
15	TRBV21-1	TRBJ1-5	.	.	CASSNRGQGDQPQNF	TGTGCCAGCAGCAATAGGGGACAGGGGGATCAGCCCCAGAATTTT
16	TRBV30	TRBJ1-1	once	.	CAWRLKYADRNTEAFF	TGTGCCTGGAGGCTGAAATATGCGGACAGGAACACTGAAGCTTTCTTT
18	TRBV7-9	TRBJ2-3	.	TRBD2	CASSLPIREREGTDTQYF	TGTGCCAGCAGCTTACCGATAAGAGAGCGGGAGGGAACAGATACGCAGTATTTT
15	TRBV4-3	TRBJ1-2	.	.	CASSQEIRGNYGYTF	TGCGCCAGCAGCCAAGAGATTAGGGGGAACTATGGCTACACCTTC
13	TRBV11-2	TRBJ2-5	.	.	CASGPGTKETQYF	TGTGCCAGCGGACCGGGGACAAAGGAGACCCAGTACTTC
15	TRBV7-9	TRBJ1-2	.	.	CASSPNLDSGRGYTF	TGTGCCAGCAGCCCGAACCTGGACTCCGGTCGCGGCTACACCTTC
16	TRBV19	TRBJ2-7	.	TRBD2	CASSIGLAGVYYEQYF	TGTGCCAGTAGTATAGGTCTAGCGGGAGTATACTACGAGCAGTACTTC
14	TRBV5-6	TRBJ1-1	.	TRBD1	CASSQDRVDTEAFF	TGTGCCAGCAGCCAGGACAGGGTGGACACTGAAGCTTTCTTT
15	TRBV5-1	TRBJ1-5	.	TRBD1	CASSAGQGLNQPQNF	TGCGCCAGCAGCGCAGGACAGGGTCTCAATCAGCCCCAGAATTTT
14	TRBV28	TRBJ1-4	.	.	CASRRGGADEKLFF	TGTGCCAGCAGGCGAGGGGGGGCGGATGAAAAACTGTTTTTT
13	TRBV7-9	TRBJ1-2	.	TRBD1	CASSFRDSYGYTF	TGTGCCAGCAGCTTCCGGGACAGTTATGGCTACACCTTC
15	TRBV6-5	TRBJ1-1	.	TRBD1	CASSYTYRGKTEAFF	TGTGCCAGCAGTTACACCTACAGGGGTAAGACTGAAGCTTTCTTT
14	TRBV5-4	TRBJ2-1	.	TRBD2	CASSAAGGAGEQFF	TGTGCCAGCAGCGCGGCCGGGGGGGCGGGTGAGCAGTTCTTC
15	TRBV5-6	TRBJ2-5	.	TRBD2	CASSGGGGTRETQYF	TGTGCCAGCAGCGGGGGGGGAGGGACGAGAGAGACCCAGTACTTC
13	TRBV11-3	TRBJ2-5	few	.	CASSYGVQETQYF	TGTGCCAGCAGCTACGGGGTGCAAGAGACCCAGTACTTC
11	TRBV11-2	TRBJ2-5	.	.	CASSFGGTQYF	TGTGCCAGCAGCTTTGGAGGGACCCAGTACTTC
19	TRBV7-2	TRBJ2-3	.	TRBD2	CASSLRTPVGSGGTDTQYF	TGTGCCAGCAGCTTACGTACTCCGGTGGGAAGCGGGGGAACAGATACGCAGTATTTT
15	TRBV4-1	TRBJ1-2	.	.	CASSQEPVTNYGYTF	TGCGCCAGCAGCCAAGAACCGGTTACTAACTATGGCTACACCTTC
15	TRBV7-9	TRBJ1-2	once	TRBD1	CASSIPGQGNYGYTF	TGTGCCAGCAGCATCCCGGGACAGGGAAACTATGGCTACACCTTC
15	TRBV27	TRBJ2-7	.	.	CASSSPAGANYEQYF	TGTGCCAGCAGTTCACCCGCGGGGGCAAACTACGAGCAGTACTTC
13	TRBV10-1	TRBJ2-1	.	TRBD2	CASAFSGDGEQFF	TGCGCCAGCGCCTTCAGCGGGGATGGTGAGCAGTTCTTC
15	TRBV5-4	TRBJ2-3	.	.	CASRHGGPITDTQYF	TGTGCCAGCAGACATGGGGGCCCCATCACAGATACGCAGTATTTT
13	TRBV6-1	TRBJ1-5	.	.	CASTYGQNQPQHF	TGTGCCAGCACCTACGGACAGAACCAGCCCCAGCATTTT
16	TRBV11-2	TRBJ1-3	.	.	CASSTRGTGAGNTIYF	TGTGCCAGCAGCACAAGGGGTACGGGGGCTGGAAACACCATATATTTT
14	TRBV2	TRBJ2-1	.	.	CASNRLKTYNEQFF	TGTGCCAGCAACCGACTAAAAACCTACAATGAGCAGTTCTTC
19	TRBV7-5	TRBJ1-5	.	.	CARSFLPTGTSMGYQPQHF	TGTGCCAGAAGCTTCCTCCCGACAGGGACCTCCATGGGGTATCAGCCCCAGCATTTT
14	TRBV7-2	TRBJ2-7	.	.	CASSLAPLAYEQYF	TGTGCCAGCAGCTTAGCGCCACTAGCCTACGAGCAGTACTTC
15	TRBV6-6	TRBJ2-1	.	TRBD2	CASSPPRTSYNEQFF	TGTGCCAGCAGTCCACCCCGGACTAGCTACAATGAGCAGTTCTTC
9	TRBV28	TRBJ1-5	.	.	CASGRSLHF	TGTGCCAGCGGCCGTTCCCTGCATTTT
13	TRBV13	TRBJ2-3	.	.	CASSLYNTDTQYF	TGTGCCAGCAGCTTATACAACACAGATACGCAGTATTTT
13	TRBV5-5	TRBJ2-3	.	TRBD1	CATAGGASDTQYF	TGTGCCACCGCAGGGGGCGCATCAGATACGCAGTATTTT
15	TRBV5-1	TRBJ2-7	.	.	CASRAFGGARDEQYF	TGCGCCAGCCGAGCCTTCGGCGGGGCCCGGGACGAGCAGTACTTC
14	TRBV5-1	TRBJ1-2	.	TRBD1	CASSPGTGLGGYPF	TGCGCCAGCAGCCCCGGGACAGGGTTAGGTGGCTACCCCTTC
17	TRBV28	TRBJ2-3	.	TRBD2	CASSSASGGLSTDTQYF	TGTGCCAGCAGTTCCGCTTCGGGAGGGCTGAGCACAGATACGCAGTATTTT
15	TRBV7-9	TRBJ2-1	.	TRBD2	CASSFVRASGNEQFF	TGTGCCAGCAGCTTTGTCAGGGCTAGCGGGAATGAGCAGTTCTTC
15	TRBV5-6	TRBJ1-1	.	.	CASSWIRGPNTEAFF	TGTGCCAGCAGTTGGATCAGGGGCCCCAACACTGAAGCTTTCTTT
15	TRBV4-2	TRBJ2-7	.	TRBD1	CASSQDAGGGYEQYF	TGTGCCAGCAGCCAAGATGCAGGGGGTGGCTACGAGCAGTACTTC
15	TRBV7-6	TRBJ2-5	.	TRBD1	CASSLRGGQGETQYF	TGTGCCAGCAGCTTAAGGGGTGGACAGGGGGAGACCCAGTACTTC
14	TRBV4-3	TRBJ2-7	.	TRBD1	CASSPGQGTYEQYF	TGCGCCAGCAGCCCGGGACAGGGTACCTACGAGCAGTACTTC
14	TRBV5-1	TRBJ1-1	.	TRBD1	CASSLTGPATEAFF	TGCGCCAGCAGTTTGACAGGGCCAGCCACTGAAGCTTTCTTT
14	TRBV7-2	TRBJ1-6	.	TRBD1	CASSLGTGYSPLHF	TGTGCCAGCAGCTTAGGGACAGGGTATTCACCCCTCCACTTT
12	TRBV28	TRBJ1-3	.	.	CASTSVLGTIYF	TGTGCCAGCACTTCGGTCCTTGGCACCATATATTTT
16	TRBV19	TRBJ2-7	.	TRBD2	CASSIVASGLTYEQYF	TGTGCCAGTAGTATAGTGGCTAGCGGGCTTACCTACGAGCAGTACTTC
14	TRBV6-5	TRBJ2-2	.	.	CASSPAGAGGELFF	TGTGCCAGCAGTCCCGCGGGGGCGGGAGGGGAGCTGTTTTTT